The 8 T cell receptor beta chains reported below all come from one sample, sequenced in a study of graft-versus-host responses after intestinal transplantation. Only in-frame clones appear in the TCRdb table, and some are missing; sequencing was by immunoSEQ multiplex PCR. This sample has around 100,000 clones; roughly 90% occur once, and the top ten carry roughly 1%. The antigens these receptors bind are not known. Specimen: unstimulated CD4+ T cells sorted from spleen or lymph node cells, collected before transplant. Source of these receptors: a human donor who was the organ donor for an intestinal transplant.

The rearrangement uses TRBV6-5 and TRBJ1-1; D is uncertain. Germline loops: CDR1 MNHEY, CDR2 SVGAGI. There are 12 residues in the CDR3. V lost 7 bases to trimming and J lost 7 bases, with 13 bases between them. The CDR3 DNA reads as TGTGCCAGCATTTATACGGGGAGTGAAGCTTTCTTT. Protein sequence: CASIYTGSEAFF.

The chain combines TRBV28 with TRBJ1-5; D not resolved. This CDR3 comprises 15 residues. With 4 bases removed from V and 4 bases from J, the gap between germline ends came to 14 bases. Per germline, CDR1 MDHEN and CDR2 SYDVKM. Written as DNA, the CDR3 is TGTGCCAGCAGTTCTCCGCGGAATGGAAATCAGCCCCAGCATTTT. This encodes CASSSPRNGNQPQHF.

The V gene is TRBV6-1, the J gene TRBJ1-5; D may be TRBD1 (6 bases). The CDR3 is made up of 20 amino acids. CDR1 and CDR2 from the germline V gene are MNHNS and SASEGT. Trimming removed 2 bases from V and 2 bases from J, with 25 bases in between. The CDR3 region has the DNA TGTGCCAGCAGTGAACGCACGACAGGCCTAATAGAAGTACGCAATCAGCCCCAGCATTTT. Translated, it gives CASSERTTGLIEVRNQPQHF.

The V call is TRBV30, the J call TRBJ2-3, with a tentative D call TRBD1 (6 bases). Germline loops: CDR1 GTSNPN, CDR2 SVGIG (reference sequence). The V end lost 5 bases, the J end lost 4 bases, and 10 bases lay between the germline ends. This CDR3 comprises 12 residues. The CDR3 reads CAWAHRADTQYF. CDR3 nucleotides: TGTGCCTGGGCCCACAGGGCAGATACGCAGTATTTT.

The V gene is TRBV4-1, the J gene TRBJ1-2, with D tentatively TRBD1 (6 bases). Germline V gene data show CDR1 as MGHRA and CDR2 as YSYEKL. The CDR3 contains 13 residues. V was shortened by 0 bases and J by 5 bases, with 7 bases between the two germline ends. The CDR3 is CASSQEGTYGYTF. The CDR3 nucleotides are TGCGCCAGCAGCCAAGAGGGGACATATGGCTACACCTTC.

The rearrangement joins TRBV30 to TRBJ2-2; D uncertain. V lost 0 bases to trimming and J lost 3 bases, with 5 bases between them. Germline CDR1 reads GTSNPN; CDR2 reads SVGIG (reference sequence). CDR3 size: 13 residues. CDR3 in amino acids: CAWSVKYTGELFF. For the CDR3, the DNA is TGTGCCTGGAGTGTAAAATACACCGGGGAGCTGTTTTTT.

The V gene is TRBV5-5, the J gene TRBJ2-1, with TRBD2 matching 9 bases. The V and J ends lost 4 bases and 6 bases, in that order; junction bases with no gene match: 8. This CDR3 comprises 15 residues. The germline V gene encodes CDR1 SGHKS and CDR2 YYEKEE (reference sequence). The CDR3 region has the DNA TGTGCCAGCAGCCTTGGACTAGCGTTCATCAATGAGCAGTTCTTC. Protein: CASSLGLAFINEQFF.

This sequence joins TRBV5-7 and TRBJ2-2, with D perhaps TRBD1 (5 bases). TRBV5-7 counts as an open reading frame of uncertain function. With 0 bases removed from V and 5 bases from J, the gap between germline ends came to 8 bases. The CDR3 has 14 amino acids. CDR3 amino acids: CASSLAGRTGELFF. DNA for the CDR3: TGTGCCAGCAGCTTGGCAGGGCGGACCGGGGAGCTGTTTTTT.